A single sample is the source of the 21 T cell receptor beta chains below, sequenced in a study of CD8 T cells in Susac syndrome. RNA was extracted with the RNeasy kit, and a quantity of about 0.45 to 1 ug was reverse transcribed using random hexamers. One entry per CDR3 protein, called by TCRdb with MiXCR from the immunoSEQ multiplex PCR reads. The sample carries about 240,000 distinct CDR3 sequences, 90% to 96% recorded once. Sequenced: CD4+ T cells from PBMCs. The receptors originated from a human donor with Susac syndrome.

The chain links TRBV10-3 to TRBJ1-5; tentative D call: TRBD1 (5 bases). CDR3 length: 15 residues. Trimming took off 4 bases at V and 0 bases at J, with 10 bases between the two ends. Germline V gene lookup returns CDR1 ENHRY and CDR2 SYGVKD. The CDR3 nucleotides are TGTGCCATCAGTGTTGGGGGGATTAGCAATCAGCCCCAGCATTTT. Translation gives CAISVGGISNQPQHF.

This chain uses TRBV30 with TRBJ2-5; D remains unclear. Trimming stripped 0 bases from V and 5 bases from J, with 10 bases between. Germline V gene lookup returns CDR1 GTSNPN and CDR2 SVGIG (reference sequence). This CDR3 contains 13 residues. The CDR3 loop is CAWSVTPGETQYF. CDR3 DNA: TGTGCCTGGAGTGTGACACCCGGGGAGACCCAGTACTTC. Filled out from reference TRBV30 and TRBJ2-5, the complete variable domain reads SQTIHQWPATLVQPVGSPLSLECTVEGTSNPNLYWYRQAAGRGLQLLFYSVGIGQISSEVPQNLSASRPQDRQFILSSKKLLLSDSGFYLCAWSVTPGETQYFGPGTRLLVL.

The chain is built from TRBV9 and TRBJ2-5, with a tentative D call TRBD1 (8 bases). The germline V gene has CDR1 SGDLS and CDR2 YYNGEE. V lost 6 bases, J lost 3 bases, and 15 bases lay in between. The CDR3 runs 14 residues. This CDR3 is CASNRQGREETQYF. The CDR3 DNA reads TGTGCCAGCAATAGACAGGGGAGGGAAGAGACCCAGTACTTC. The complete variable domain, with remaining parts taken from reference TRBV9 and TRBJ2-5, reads DSGVTQTPKHLITATGQRVTLRCSPRSGDLSVYWYQQSLDQGLQFLIQYYNGEERAKGNILERFSAQQFPDLHSELNLSSLELGDSALYFCASNRQGREETQYFGPGTRLLVL.

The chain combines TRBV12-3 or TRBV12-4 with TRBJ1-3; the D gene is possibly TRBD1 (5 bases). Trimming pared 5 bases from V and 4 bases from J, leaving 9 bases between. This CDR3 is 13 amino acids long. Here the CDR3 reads CASSRDAGNTIYF. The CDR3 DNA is TGTGCCAGCAGTCGGGACGCCGGAAACACCATATATTTT.

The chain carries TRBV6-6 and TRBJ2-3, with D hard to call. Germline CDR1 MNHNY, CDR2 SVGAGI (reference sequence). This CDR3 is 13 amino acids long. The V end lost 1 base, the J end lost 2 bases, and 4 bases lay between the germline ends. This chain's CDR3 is CASSYYHTDTQYF. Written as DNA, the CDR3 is TGTGCCAGCAGTTACTACCACACAGATACGCAGTATTTT.

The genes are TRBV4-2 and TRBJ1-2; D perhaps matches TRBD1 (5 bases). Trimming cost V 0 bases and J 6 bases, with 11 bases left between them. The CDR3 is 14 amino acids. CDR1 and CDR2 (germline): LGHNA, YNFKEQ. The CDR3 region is CASSQDYQGDGYTF. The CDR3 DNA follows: TGTGCCAGCAGCCAAGATTACCAGGGCGATGGCTACACCTTC.

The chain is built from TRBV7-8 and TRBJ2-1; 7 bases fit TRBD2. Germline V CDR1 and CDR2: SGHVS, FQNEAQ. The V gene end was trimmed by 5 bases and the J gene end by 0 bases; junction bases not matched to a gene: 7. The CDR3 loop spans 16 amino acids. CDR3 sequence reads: CASSLTRGSSYNEQFF. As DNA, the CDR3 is TGTGCCAGCAGCCTTACCCGCGGGAGCTCCTACAATGAGCAGTTCTTC.

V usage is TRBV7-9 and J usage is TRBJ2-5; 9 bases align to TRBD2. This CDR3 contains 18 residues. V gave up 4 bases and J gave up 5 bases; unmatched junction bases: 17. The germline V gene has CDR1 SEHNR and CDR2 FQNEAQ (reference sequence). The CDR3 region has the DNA TGTGCCAGCAGCTCCGGGATAGCGGGAGAGGACGTATATGAGACCCAGTACTTC. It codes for CASSSGIAGEDVYETQYF.

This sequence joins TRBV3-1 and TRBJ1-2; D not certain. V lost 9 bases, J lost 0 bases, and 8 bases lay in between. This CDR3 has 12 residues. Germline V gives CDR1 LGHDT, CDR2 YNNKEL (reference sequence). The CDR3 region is CASSISNYGYTF. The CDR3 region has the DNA TGTGCCAGTTCGATCTCTAACTATGGCTACACCTTC.

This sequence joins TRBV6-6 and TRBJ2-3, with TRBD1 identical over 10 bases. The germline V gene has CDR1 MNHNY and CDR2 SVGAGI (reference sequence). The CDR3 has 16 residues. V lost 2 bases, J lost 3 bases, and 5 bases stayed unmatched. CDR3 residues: CASSYRDRGGTDTQYF. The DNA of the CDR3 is TGTGCCAGCAGTTACCGGGACAGGGGTGGGACAGATACGCAGTATTTT.

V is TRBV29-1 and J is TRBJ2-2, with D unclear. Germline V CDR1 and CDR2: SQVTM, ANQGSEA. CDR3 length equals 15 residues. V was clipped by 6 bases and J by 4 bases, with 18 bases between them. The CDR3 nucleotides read TGCAGCGTGCGTGCGAATTCGGCGTCCACCGGGGAGCTGTTTTTT. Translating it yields CSVRANSASTGELFF.

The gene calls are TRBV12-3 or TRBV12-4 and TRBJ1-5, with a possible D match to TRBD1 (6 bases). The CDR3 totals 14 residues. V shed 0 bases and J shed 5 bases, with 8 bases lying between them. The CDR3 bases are TGTGCCAGCAGTTTAGCGGGACAATATCAGCCCCAGCATTTT. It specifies CASSLAGQYQPQHF.

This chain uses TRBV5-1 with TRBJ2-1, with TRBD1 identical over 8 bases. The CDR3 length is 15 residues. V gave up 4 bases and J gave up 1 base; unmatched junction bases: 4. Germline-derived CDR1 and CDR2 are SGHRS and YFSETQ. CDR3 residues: CASSRRTGSYNEQFF. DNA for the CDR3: TGCGCCAGCAGCCGTAGGACAGGGTCCTACAATGAGCAGTTCTTC.

The DNA for the CDR3 is TGTGCCAGCAGCCCTTCGACAGGGGCCTTCACAGATACGCAGTATTTT. Translating it yields CASSPSTGAFTDTQYF. The rearrangement uses TRBV4-2 and TRBJ2-3; 8 bases are a match to TRBD1. The CDR3 runs 16 residues. V lost 4 bases, J lost 2 bases, and 8 bases stayed unmatched. Germline-derived CDR1 and CDR2 are LGHNA and YNFKEQ.

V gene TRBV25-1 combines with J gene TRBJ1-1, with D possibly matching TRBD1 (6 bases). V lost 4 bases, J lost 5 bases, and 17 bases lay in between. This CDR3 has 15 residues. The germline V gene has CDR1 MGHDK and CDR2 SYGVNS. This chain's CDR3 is CASSALGAGRTEAFF. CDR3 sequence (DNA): TGTGCCAGCAGTGCCCTGGGGGCAGGGAGGACTGAAGCTTTCTTT.

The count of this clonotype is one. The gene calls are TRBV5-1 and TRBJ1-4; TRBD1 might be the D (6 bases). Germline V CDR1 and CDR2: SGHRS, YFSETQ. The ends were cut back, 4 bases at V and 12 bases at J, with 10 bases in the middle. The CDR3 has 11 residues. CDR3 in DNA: TGCGCCAGCAGCATAAACAGGGAACTGTTTTTT. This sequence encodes CASSINRELFF.

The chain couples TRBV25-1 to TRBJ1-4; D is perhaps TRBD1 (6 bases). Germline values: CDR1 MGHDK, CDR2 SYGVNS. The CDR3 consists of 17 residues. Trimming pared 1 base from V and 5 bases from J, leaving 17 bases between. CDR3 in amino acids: CASSESLSGAPNEKLFF. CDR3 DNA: TGTGCCAGCAGTGAATCCCTCTCAGGGGCCCCGAATGAAAAACTGTTTTTT.

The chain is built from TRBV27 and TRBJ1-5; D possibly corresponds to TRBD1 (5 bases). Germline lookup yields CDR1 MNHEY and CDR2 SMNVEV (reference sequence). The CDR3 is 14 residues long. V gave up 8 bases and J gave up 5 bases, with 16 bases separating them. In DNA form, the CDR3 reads TGTGCCAGCGGATCTCAGGGTCGGGATCAGCCCCAGCATTTT. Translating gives CASGSQGRDQPQHF.

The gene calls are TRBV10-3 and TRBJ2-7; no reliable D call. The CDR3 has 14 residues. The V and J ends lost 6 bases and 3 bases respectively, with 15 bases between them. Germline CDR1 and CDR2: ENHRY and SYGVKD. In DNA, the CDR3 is TGTGCCATCAGCAGGAGCCCGAGCAGCTACGAGCAGTACTTC. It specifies CAISRSPSSYEQYF.

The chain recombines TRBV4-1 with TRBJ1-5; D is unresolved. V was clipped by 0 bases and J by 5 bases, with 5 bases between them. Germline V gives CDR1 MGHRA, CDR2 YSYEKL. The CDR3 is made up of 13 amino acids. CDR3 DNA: TGCGCCAGCAGCCAAGATGGGGATCAGCCCCAGCATTTT. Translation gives CASSQDGDQPQHF.

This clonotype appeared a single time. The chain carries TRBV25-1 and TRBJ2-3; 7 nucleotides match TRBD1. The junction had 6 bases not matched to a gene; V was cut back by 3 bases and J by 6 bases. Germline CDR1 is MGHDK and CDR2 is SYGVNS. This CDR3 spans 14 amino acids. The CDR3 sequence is CASSDPRGSDTQYF. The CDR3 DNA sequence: TGTGCCAGCAGTGATCCCAGGGGGTCCGATACGCAGTATTTT.